These 5 T cell receptor beta chains originate from one sample sequenced in a study of patients and donors after allogeneic stem cell transplantation. TCRdb itself ran the RT-PCR reads through MiXCR, one entry per CDR3 protein. The data show over 400,000 distinct CDR3 sequences, about a sixth seen once. Sequencing input: blood, either unsorted or a sorted T cell fraction (not recorded which). The source is a human donor who was either an allogeneic HSCT recipient or a stem cell or donor lymphocyte infusion donor (not recorded which). It is not recorded whose cells these are; they may come from a transplant donor.

This clonotype was found a few times. This rearrangement joins TRBV30 to TRBJ1-1; 11 bases align to TRBD1. V shed 3 bases and J 6 bases; nucleotides not matched to a gene: 6. CDR1 is GTSNPN, CDR2 SVGIG, per germline (reference sequence). The CDR3 spans 14 residues. This CDR3 reads CAWSRGQGDAEAFF. DNA for the CDR3: TGTGCCTGGAGCAGGGGACAGGGGGACGCTGAAGCTTTCTTT.

This rearrangement joins TRBV29-1 to TRBJ1-3; 7 nucleotides agree with TRBD1. The CDR3 runs to 17 residues. Germline V gene data show CDR1 as SQVTM and CDR2 as ANQGSEA. The junction had 12 bases not matched to a gene; V was cut back by 4 bases and J by 0 bases. The CDR3: CSVGRGQGPFSGNTIYF. CDR3 nucleotides: TGCAGCGTTGGAAGGGGGCAGGGCCCATTCTCTGGAAACACCATATATTTT.

This clonotype was detected only a few times. The chain uses TRBV12-3 or TRBV12-4 and TRBJ1-2, with 9 bases that match TRBD1. The ends lost 3 bases at V and 4 bases at J; junction bases unmatched: 6. This CDR3 has 15 amino acids. CDR3 amino acids: CASSFWDRVIYGYTF. CDR3 DNA: TGTGCCAGCAGTTTTTGGGACAGGGTTATCTATGGCTACACCTTC.

This clonotype was observed a handful of times. The chain links TRBV18 to TRBJ1-4; TRBD1 matches at 9 bases. V lost 3 bases and J lost 7; bases outside the gene matches: 12. The CDR3 consists of 17 residues. The germline V gene encodes CDR1 KGHSH and CDR2 LQKENI. This CDR3 reads CASSPTRSDRGGEKLFF. CDR3 nucleotides: TGTGCCAGCTCACCGACTCGATCGGACAGGGGAGGTGAAAAACTGTTTTTT.

The gene calls are TRBV2 and TRBJ1-1; 7 nucleotides align to TRBD1. The germline gives CDR1 SNHLY, CDR2 FYNNEI. Unmatched junction bases numbered 9, after V lost 5 bases and J lost 3 bases. The CDR3 covers 15 residues. The CDR3 here is CASSNRGGAYTEAFF. The CDR3 region has the DNA TGTGCCAGCAGTAACAGGGGAGGGGCATACACTGAAGCTTTCTTT.